This T cell receptor (beta chain) was sequenced during a study of T cell repertoires in cytomegalovirus infection. TCRdb re-called the reads through MiXCR, storing one row per CDR3 protein. The table lists a few hundred thousand distinct CDR3 sequences, about 39% of them singletons. Regarding this clonotype: Its cognate antigen is unknown.

Whole-study results and caveats: Carriers of CMV plus the relevant HLA were identified by cumulative public TCR beta family frequency.

Source: cultured PBMCs, taken from culture after CMV antigen stimulation. This sequence originates from a human donor in good health (CMV status not recorded). Some clones in this sample may be carry-over from other donors' samples.

DNA of the CDR3: TGTGCCAGCAGCTTCTTTAGCGGGCAAGAGACCCAGTACTTC. This encodes CASSFFSGQETQYF. V is TRBV11-2 and J is TRBJ2-5, with 7 bases identical to TRBD2. This CDR3 has 14 amino acids. CDR1 and CDR2 (germline): SGHAT, FQNNGV. V shed 3 bases and J 2 bases; nucleotides not matched to a gene: 3.